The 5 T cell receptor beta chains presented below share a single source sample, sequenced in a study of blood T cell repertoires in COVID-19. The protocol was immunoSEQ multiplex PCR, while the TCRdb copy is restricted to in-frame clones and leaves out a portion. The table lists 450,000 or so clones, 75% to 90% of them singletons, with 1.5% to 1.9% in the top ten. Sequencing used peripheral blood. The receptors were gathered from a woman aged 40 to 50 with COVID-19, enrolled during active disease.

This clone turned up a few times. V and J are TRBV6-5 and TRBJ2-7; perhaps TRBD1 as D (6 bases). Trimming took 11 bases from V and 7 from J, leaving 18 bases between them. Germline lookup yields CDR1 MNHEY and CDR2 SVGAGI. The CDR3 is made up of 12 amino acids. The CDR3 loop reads CAVRGYTGEQYF. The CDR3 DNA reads TGTGCCGTCAGGGGTTATACAGGTGAGCAGTACTTC.

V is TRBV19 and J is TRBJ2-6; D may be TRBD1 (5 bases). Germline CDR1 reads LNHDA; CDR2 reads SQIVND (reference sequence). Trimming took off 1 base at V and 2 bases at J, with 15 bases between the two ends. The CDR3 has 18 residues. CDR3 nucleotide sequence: TGTGCCAGTAGTATAGGGGGCAGGGATGGGACTGGGGCCAACGTCCTGACTTTC. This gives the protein CASSIGGRDGTGANVLTF. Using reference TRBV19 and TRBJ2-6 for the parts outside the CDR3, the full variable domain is DGGITQSPKYLFRKEGQNVTLSCEQNLNHDAMYWYRQDPGQGLRLIYYSQIVNDFQKGDIAEGYSVSREKKESFPLTVTSAQKNPTAFYLCASSIGGRDGTGANVLTFGAGSRLTVL.

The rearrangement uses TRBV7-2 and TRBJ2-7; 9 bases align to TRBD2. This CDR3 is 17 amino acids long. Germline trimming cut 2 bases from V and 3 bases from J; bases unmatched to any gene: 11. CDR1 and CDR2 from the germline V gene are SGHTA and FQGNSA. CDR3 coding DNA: TGTGCCAGCAGCTTATGGGTAGCGGGGGCCCTAATCTACGAGCAGTACTTC. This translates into CASSLWVAGALIYEQYF.

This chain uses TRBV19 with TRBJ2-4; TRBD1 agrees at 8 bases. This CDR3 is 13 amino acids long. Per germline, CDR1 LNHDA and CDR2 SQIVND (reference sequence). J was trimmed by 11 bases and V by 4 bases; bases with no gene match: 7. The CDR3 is CASSRWTGHFQYF. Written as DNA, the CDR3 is TGTGCCAGTAGTAGATGGACAGGGCACTTTCAGTACTTC.

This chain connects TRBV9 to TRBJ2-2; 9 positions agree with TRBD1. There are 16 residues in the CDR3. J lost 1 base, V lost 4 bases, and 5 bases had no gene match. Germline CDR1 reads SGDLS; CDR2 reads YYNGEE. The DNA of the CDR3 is TGTGCCAGCAGCCCCCGACAGGGGGTGAACACCGGGGAGCTGTTTTTT. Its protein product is CASSPRQGVNTGELFF.